This T cell receptor beta chain was found in a study of neurological immune-mediated disorders. Broader study findings: Multiple sclerosis was found to have the least TCR clonal expansion, below healthy controls, and HTLV-1-associated myelopathy the most.

Worth noting for this clonotype: Its antigen is not identified.

The CDR3 has 18 residues. V was pared by 1 base and J by 0 bases, with 17 bases between. Germline loops: CDR1 SGHRS, CDR2 YFSETQ. 5'RACE employing 10-nucleotide random UMIs yielded the cDNA. One entry per CDR3 protein, called by TCRdb with MiXCR from the 5' RACE reads. Of some 56,000 distinct CDR3 sequences in the sample, around 4% were seen once. The sequence was obtained from a man in his sixties with multiple sclerosis. Sequenced: PBMCs. The V and J genes are TRBV5-1 and TRBJ1-3; D not resolved. The CDR3 DNA sequence: TGCGCCAGCAGCTTGCGGTCAGGATTTACACTCTCTGGAAACACCATATATTTT. Translated: CASSLRSGFTLSGNTIYF.